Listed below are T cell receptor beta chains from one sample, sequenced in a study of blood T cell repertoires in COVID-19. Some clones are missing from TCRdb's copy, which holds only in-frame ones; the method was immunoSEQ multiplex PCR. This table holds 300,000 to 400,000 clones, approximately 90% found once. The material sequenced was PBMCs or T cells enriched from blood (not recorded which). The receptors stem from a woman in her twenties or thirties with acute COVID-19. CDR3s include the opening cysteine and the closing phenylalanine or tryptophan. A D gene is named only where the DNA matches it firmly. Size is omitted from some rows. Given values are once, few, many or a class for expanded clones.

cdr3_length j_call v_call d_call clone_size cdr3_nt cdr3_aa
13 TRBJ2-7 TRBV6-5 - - TGTGCCAGCTATGCGGACAGCCTGTACGAGCAGTACTTC CASYADSLYEQYF
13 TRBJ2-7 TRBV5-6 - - TGTGCCAGTAGGCCCGGGGAGCATTACGAGCAGTACTTC CASRPGEHYEQYF
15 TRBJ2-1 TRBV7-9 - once TGTGCCAGCAGCGTAGAGGGGGTACGACACAATGAGCAGTTCTTC CASSVEGVRHNEQFF
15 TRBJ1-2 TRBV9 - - TGTGCCAGCAGCCCCGGTGGTGGGGCTTTAGGGGGCTACACCTTC CASSPGGGALGGYTF
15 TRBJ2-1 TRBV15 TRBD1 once TGTGCCACCAGCAGAACTCCGACAGGGGGGTATGAGCAGTTCTTC CATSRTPTGGYEQFF
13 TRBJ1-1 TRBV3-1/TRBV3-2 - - TGTGCCAGCAGCCAAGGGGCGGCAGGGGAGGCTTTCTTT CASSQGAAGEAFF
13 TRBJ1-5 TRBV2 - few TGTGCCAGCAGCGGCGAACAGAATCAGCCCCAGCATTTT CASSGEQNQPQHF
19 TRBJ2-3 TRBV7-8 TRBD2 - TGTGCCAGCAGGAGAATAGCGGGGGGGCCGGGGATGAGGACAGATACGCAGTATTTT CASRRIAGGPGMRTDTQYF
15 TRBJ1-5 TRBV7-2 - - TGTGCCAGCAGCTTATTTCCGGGTAGCAATCAGCCCCAGCATTTT CASSLFPGSNQPQHF
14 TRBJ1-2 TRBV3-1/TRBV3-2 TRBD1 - TGTGCCAGCAGCCGTTTGGGACAGAACTATGGCTACACCTTC CASSRLGQNYGYTF
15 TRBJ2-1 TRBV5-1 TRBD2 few TGCGCCAGCAGCTTGAGCGGGGATTCCTACAATGAGCAGTTCTTC CASSLSGDSYNEQFF
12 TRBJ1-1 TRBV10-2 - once TGCGCCAGCAGTGAGTGGAGCACTGAAGCTTTCTTT CASSEWSTEAFF
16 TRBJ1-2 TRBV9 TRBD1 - TGTGCCAGCAGCGTAAGGGACAGCGGCGCTAACTATGGCTACACCTTC CASSVRDSGANYGYTF
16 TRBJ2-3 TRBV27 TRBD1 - TGTGCCAGCAGTTTATTTAGGGGGCAAGGCACAGATACGCAGTATTTT CASSLFRGQGTDTQYF
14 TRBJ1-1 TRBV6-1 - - TGTGCCAGCAGTGTCCCAGGGATGAACACTGAAGCTTTCTTT CASSVPGMNTEAFF
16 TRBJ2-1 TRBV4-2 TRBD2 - TGTGCCAGCAGCCAAGATATAACTAGCGCCTACAATGAGCAGTTCTTC CASSQDITSAYNEQFF